The 29 T cell receptor beta chains in this list originate from one sample, sequenced in a study of T cells in women clearing cervical HPV infection. TCRdb keeps only in-frame clones here, not all; method: immunoSEQ multiplex PCR. The sample has around 21,000 clones. The sample was blood buffy coat. These receptors were obtained from a woman aged 18 to 69 with a cervical HPV16 infection that either progressed to CIN3+ or cleared (not recorded which).

Partial CDR3 DNA: TGTGCCAGTAGTCCCCGGGGGGGCCATCAGCCC. It specifies CASSPRGGHQP. In full, the CDR3 reads CASSPRGGHQPQHF. The chain carries TRBV19 and TRBJ1-5; possibly TRBD1 for D (6 bases). The sequenced fragment ends 3 residues before the CDR3 boundary, so the rest is inferred from the germline J gene. This CDR3 comprises 14 residues. From germline, CDR1 is LNHDA and CDR2 SQIVND (reference sequence). V was trimmed by 5 bases and J by 5 bases, leaving 13 bases between them.

Worth noting for this clone: The CDR3 end is not reached by the read, which stops 3 residues before it; the germline J gene fills it in. The chain couples TRBV5-1 to TRBJ2-1, with TRBD1 matching over 11 bases. Trimming cost V 5 bases and J 7 bases; bases outside gene matches: 5. Germline CDR1 is SGHRS and CDR2 is YFSETQ. The CDR3 is made up of 14 amino acids. CDR3 residues: CASSPGTGGNEQFF. The CDR3 bases that were read are TGCGCCAGCAGTCCCGGGACAGGGGGGAATGAG.

As regards this clone: The read falls 3 residues short of the CDR3 end, and the missing part is taken from the germline J gene. The chain is built from TRBV6-2 or TRBV6-3 and TRBJ2-1, with 10 bases lining up with TRBD2. V was clipped by 4 bases and J by 6 bases; unmatched bases: 9. The CDR3 runs to 16 residues. Germline loops: CDR1 MNHEY, CDR2 SVGEGT. The CDR3 sequence: CASSSTLAGVGNEQFF. The CDR3 bases that were read are TGTGCCAGCAGTTCCACCCTAGCGGGAGTGGGCAATGAG.

Worth noting for this clone: The read falls 3 residues short of the CDR3 end, and the missing part is taken from the germline J gene. This chain links TRBV20-1 with TRBJ1-2; D is possibly TRBD1 (5 bases). Germline V lookup: CDR1 DFQATT, CDR2 SNEGSKA (reference sequence). The CDR3 runs 15 residues. CDR3 bases read: TGCAGTGCTAGTGCCCCGGGACTAGCGGGTTTGGAC. This gives the protein CSASAPGLAGLD. The whole CDR3 sequence is CSASAPGLAGLDYTF.

Notes on this clone: The read gets to within 3 residues of the CDR3 end, and the germline J gene fills in the rest. The rearrangement uses TRBV7-6 and TRBJ1-3, with D hard to call. The CDR3 totals 16 residues. V was pared by 1 base and J by 4 bases, with 14 bases between. Germline CDR1 reads SGHVS; CDR2 reads FNYEAQ. The CDR3 is CASSLERLPAGNTIYF. The part of the CDR3 DNA that was read is TGTGCCAGCAGCTTAGAGCGTCTGCCGGCGGGAAACACC.

Note on this clone: The missing CDR3 end, 3 residues past where the read stops, is filled in from the germline J gene. The chain employs TRBV10-2 and TRBJ2-7, with 10 bases aligning to TRBD2. J gave up 1 base and V 4 bases, and 4 bases lay outside the gene matches. The CDR3 loop spans 15 amino acids. The germline V gene has CDR1 WSHSY and CDR2 SAAADI. CDR3 DNA (partial): TGCGCCAGCAGTGTGACTAGCGGGCTGTCCTACGAG. It yields the protein CASSVTSGLSYE. The entire CDR3 sequence reads CASSVTSGLSYEQYF.

As regards this clone: The read finishes 3 residues shy of the CDR3 end, and the germline J gene is used to complete it. The chain links TRBV18 to TRBJ1-1; possibly TRBD1 for D (6 bases). CDR1 KGHSH and CDR2 LQKENI come from the germline V gene. V lost 5 bases to trimming and J lost 1 base, with 14 bases between them. This CDR3 has 15 amino acids. The DNA read from the CDR3 is TGTGCCAGCTCAGCCTCCGGGACATCGAACACTGAA. Its protein is CASSASGTSNTE. The full CDR3 sequence reads CASSASGTSNTEAFF.

Points on this clone: Read data end 3 residues before the CDR3 end; the end is taken from the germline J gene. The chain employs TRBV19 and TRBJ2-1, with TRBD1 matching over 9 bases. Germline V lookup: CDR1 LNHDA, CDR2 SQIVND (reference sequence). This CDR3 has 15 residues. The V segment lost 4 bases and the J segment 6 bases; nucleotides outside the gene matches: 7. CDR3 residues: CASSTWDRAGNEQFF. The covered CDR3 bases are TGTGCCAGTAGTACGTGGGACAGGGCGGGCAATGAG.

As regards this clone: The read is 3 residues too short to cover the CDR3 end, so that end is filled in from the germline J gene. The chain recombines TRBV3-1 (or the pseudogene TRBV3-2) with TRBJ2-7; TRBD2 matches 8 bases. CDR3 size: 17 residues. With 1 base clipped from V and 5 bases from J, the junction kept 13 bases outside the gene matches. Germline loops: CDR1 LGHDT, CDR2 YNNKEL (reference sequence). CDR3 DNA, as far as it was read: TGTGCCAGCAGCCAAGGCCCTAGGAAGCGGGAGTCCCACGAG. Its protein product is CASSQGPRKRESHE. The CDR3 in full is CASSQGPRKRESHEQYF.

Notes on this clone: Read data end 3 residues before the CDR3 end; the end is taken from the germline J gene. The V and J genes are TRBV7-8 and TRBJ2-3; 7 bases match TRBD1. Germline values: CDR1 SGHVS, CDR2 FQNEAQ. J lost 4 bases, V lost 4 bases, and 8 bases had no gene match. The CDR3 extends over 15 amino acids. The CDR3 bases that were read are TGTGCCAGCAGCTCTTTCAGGGGGTCATCAGATACG. As protein: CASSSFRGSSDT. The CDR3 in its entirety is CASSSFRGSSDTQYF.

To note about this clone: The read finishes 3 residues shy of the CDR3 end, and the germline J gene is used to complete it. This rearrangement joins TRBV5-1 to TRBJ1-1, with D unclear. The V gene's germline CDR1 is SGHRS and CDR2 YFSETQ. Trimming took 4 bases from V and 3 from J, leaving 13 bases between them. The CDR3 is 14 amino acids. The sequenced part of the CDR3 DNA is TGCGCCAGCAGCAGCGGACGCTTGGACACTGAA. Translation: CASSSGRLDTE. The complete CDR3 protein is CASSSGRLDTEAFF.

About this clone: The read halts 3 residues ahead of the CDR3 end, with the missing end drawn from the germline J gene. The chain is built from TRBV6-1 and TRBJ2-5, with D possibly called TRBD1 or TRBD2 (5 bases each). Germline lookup yields CDR1 MNHNS and CDR2 SASEGT. Between the trimmed V and J ends, which lost 2 bases and 5 bases, there was a span of 18 bases. This CDR3 has 16 amino acids. Partial CDR3 DNA: TGTGCCAGCAGTGAATTGGGCAGGGAGATAGAGGAGACC. Translation gives CASSELGREIEET. The CDR3 as a whole reads CASSELGREIEETQYF.

As for this clone: The read falls 3 residues short of the CDR3 end, and the missing part is taken from the germline J gene. This chain connects TRBV5-1 to TRBJ1-3; D not resolved. The CDR3 length is 15 residues. Germline lookup yields CDR1 SGHRS and CDR2 YFSETQ. V dropped 0 bases and J dropped 0 bases, with 7 bases sitting between them. Partial CDR3 DNA: TGCGCCAGCAGCTTGGAACAGCTCTCTGGAAACACC. Protein: CASSLEQLSGNT. The CDR3 reads in full as CASSLEQLSGNTIYF.

Comments on this clone: The DNA ends 3 residues before the CDR3 does, and the rest of the CDR3 is filled in from the germline J gene. The gene calls are TRBV20-1 and TRBJ2-1; D perhaps matches TRBD2 (6 bases). CDR1 DFQATT and CDR2 SNEGSKA come from the germline V gene (reference sequence). V dropped 3 bases and J dropped 7 bases, with 19 bases sitting between them. This CDR3 spans 15 amino acids. CDR3 DNA (partial): TGCAGTGCTAGTTGGGGGAGAGGGGCGGGGAATGAG. Encoded protein: CSASWGRGAGNE. The whole CDR3 reads CSASWGRGAGNEQFF.

With regard to this clone: The CDR3 end is not reached by the read, which stops 3 residues before it; the germline J gene fills it in. The chain couples TRBV5-1 to TRBJ2-5; D not resolved. This CDR3 is built from 14 residues. The V end was cut by 0 bases, the J end by 1 base, with 7 bases between. The V gene's germline CDR1 is SGHRS and CDR2 YFSETQ. The CDR3 reads CASSLGPSQETQYF. Partial CDR3 DNA: TGCGCCAGCAGCTTGGGGCCGAGCCAAGAGACC.

Remarks on this clone: The sequenced fragment ends 3 residues before the CDR3 boundary, so the rest is inferred from the germline J gene. The V and J genes are TRBV20-1 and TRBJ2-2, with TRBD1 as a possible D gene (5 bases). The CDR3 length is 16 residues. V was trimmed by 1 base and J by 2 bases, leaving 14 bases between them. Looked up from germline, CDR1 is DFQATT and CDR2 is SNEGSKA (reference sequence). CDR3 bases read: TGCAGTGCTAGAGTAGGAATCAGGGATAACACCGGGGAG. Its translation: CSARVGIRDNTGE. The CDR3 as a whole reads CSARVGIRDNTGELFF.

As to this clone: The read ends 3 residues early relative to the CDR3; the germline J gene fills the gap. The J gene is TRBJ1-2, the V gene TRBV18, with D perhaps TRBD1 (5 bases). The CDR3 is 15 amino acids. V lost 3 bases and J lost 0, with 11 bases in between. The germline CDR1 and CDR2 sequences are KGHSH and LQKENI. CDR3 DNA (partial): TGTGCCAGCTCACCTGGGACTTCAGCTAACTATGGC. Translation gives CASSPGTSANYG. The whole CDR3 region reads CASSPGTSANYGYTF.

About this clone itself: From the germline J gene comes the end of the CDR3, since the read stops 3 residues before it. This chain joins TRBV6-1 and TRBJ1-6; D is ambiguous. Between the trimmed V and J ends, which lost 2 bases and 8 bases, there was a span of 7 bases. This CDR3 has 13 residues. The germline gives CDR1 MNHNS, CDR2 SASEGT. The CDR3: CASSETVHSPLHF. The sequenced part of the CDR3 DNA is TGTGCCAGCAGTGAAACGGTTCATTCACCC.

In the case of this clone: The CDR3 extends 3 residues past the end of the read, so its final part is completed from the germline J gene. V gene TRBV5-4 combines with J gene TRBJ1-6, with no clear D. This CDR3 is 14 amino acids long. The ends were cut back, 10 bases at V and 8 bases at J, with 19 bases in the middle. CDR1 and CDR2 (germline): SGHNT, YYREEE (reference sequence). Partial CDR3 DNA: TGTGCCTTTAAAATAGCGGAGTTGGATTCACCC. Translating it yields CAFKIAELDSP. The full CDR3 protein is CAFKIAELDSPLHF.

Notes on this clone: Read coverage stops 3 residues before the CDR3 terminus; the germline J gene supplies the remainder. The chain couples TRBV7-9 to TRBJ1-2; D is perhaps TRBD1 (5 bases). Looked up from germline, CDR1 is SEHNR and CDR2 is FQNEAQ (reference sequence). The CDR3 consists of 14 residues. V lost 1 base and J lost 5, with 11 bases in between. CDR3 bases read: TGTGCCAGCAGCTTAGTGGGGACTGAGTATGGC. It translates to CASSLVGTEYG. The CDR3, in full, reads CASSLVGTEYGYTF.

Turning to this clone: The read terminates 3 residues before the CDR3 end, so the remaining end is supplied by the germline J gene. The rearrangement uses TRBV5-1 and TRBJ2-3; D gene uncertain. The germline V and J ends were trimmed by 1 base and 4 bases, with 10 bases remaining between them. The CDR3 runs 14 residues. From germline, CDR1 is SGHRS and CDR2 YFSETQ. CDR3 DNA, as far as it was read: TGCGCCAGCAGCTTGCCTTCCCGGGCAGATACG. Translated, it gives CASSLPSRADT. Given in full, the CDR3 is CASSLPSRADTQYF.

Points on this clone: The CDR3 end falls 3 residues outside the read, so it is completed with the germline J gene. This chain uses TRBV7-9 with TRBJ2-1, with D unclear. V dropped 5 bases and J dropped 0 bases, with 8 bases sitting between them. Germline loops: CDR1 SEHNR, CDR2 FQNEAQ (reference sequence). The CDR3 is made up of 14 amino acids. The part of the CDR3 DNA that was read is TGTGCCAGCAGCGACACGAGCTCCTACAATGAG. It specifies CASSDTSSYNE. The whole CDR3 protein is CASSDTSSYNEQFF.

Concerning this clone itself: The CDR3 end is not reached by the read, which stops 3 residues before it; the germline J gene fills it in. The gene calls are TRBV20-1 and TRBJ2-5, with 7 positions matching TRBD2. The ends lost 6 bases at V and 5 bases at J; junction bases unmatched: 12. Germline CDR1 is DFQATT and CDR2 is SNEGSKA (reference sequence). CDR3 size: 14 residues. The CDR3 loop is CSASGGGPSETQYF. The part of the CDR3 DNA that was read is TGCAGTGCCTCGGGGGGAGGTCCTTCCGAGACC.

As concerns this clone: Sequencing ends 3 residues short of the CDR3 end; the germline J gene provides the rest. The rearrangement joins TRBV28 to TRBJ2-3; the match to TRBD2 covers 11 bases. The V segment lost 6 bases and the J segment 4 bases; nucleotides outside the gene matches: 9. CDR1 is MDHEN, CDR2 SYDVKM, per germline. CDR3 length equals 16 residues. The CDR3 spells CASSQLAGVGADTQYF. The sequenced part of the CDR3 DNA is TGTGCCAGCAGCCAACTAGCGGGAGTGGGCGCAGATACG.

Remarks on this clone: Read data end 3 residues before the CDR3 end; the end is taken from the germline J gene. The chain joins TRBV28 to TRBJ2-1, with D possibly matching TRBD2 (5 bases). Germline V CDR1 and CDR2: MDHEN, SYDVKM. This CDR3 region has 16 residues. The germline V and J ends were trimmed by 5 bases and 1 base, with 15 bases remaining between them. The sequenced CDR3 bases are TGTGCCAGCAGTCCACGTATAGCGTCATCCTACAATGAG. It is translated as CASSPRIASSYNE. The CDR3 in its entirety is CASSPRIASSYNEQFF.

With respect to this clone: The CDR3 is cut off 3 residues early in the read; its end comes from the germline J gene. The J gene is TRBJ2-3, the V gene TRBV28, with D unresolved. The CDR3 sequence is 14 residues long. The ends were cut back, 6 bases at V and 0 bases at J, with 10 bases in the middle. CDR1 and CDR2 from the germline V gene are MDHEN and SYDVKM. The CDR3 sequence is CASSPGYSTDTQYF. Partial CDR3 DNA: TGTGCCAGCAGCCCGGGTTATAGCACAGATACG.

Of note for this clone: The CDR3 is cut off 3 residues early in the read; its end comes from the germline J gene. The chain has TRBV30 and TRBJ1-2; D gene unclear. Between the trimmed V and J ends, which lost 3 bases and 7 bases, there was a span of 6 bases. The germline CDR1 and CDR2 sequences are GTSNPN and SVGIG (reference sequence). This CDR3 contains 10 residues. The CDR3 is CAWRRGGYTF. The covered CDR3 bases are TGTGCCTGGAGACGGGGTGGC.

This clone shows up as medium-sized by frequency. Coverage ceases 3 residues before the CDR3 finishes, and the germline J gene fills in the end. The rearrangement links TRBV18 to TRBJ2-7; D is possibly TRBD1 (5 bases). There are 12 residues in the CDR3. Germline loops: CDR1 KGHSH, CDR2 LQKENI. V was clipped by 3 bases and J by 5 bases, with 8 bases between them. Incomplete CDR3 DNA: TGTGCCAGCTCACCTACAGGTAACGAG. It translates to CASSPTGNE. The whole CDR3 sequence reads CASSPTGNEQYF.

Notes on this clone: The observed sequence ends 3 residues before the CDR3 terminus, with the missing tail filled in from the germline J gene. This chain connects TRBV20-1 to TRBJ2-1, with 10 bases identical to TRBD1. The V gene end was trimmed by 8 bases and the J gene end by 4 bases; junction bases not matched to a gene: 8. Germline CDR1 is DFQATT and CDR2 is SNEGSKA (reference sequence). The CDR3 is 14 residues long. This CDR3 reads CSSGRDRGYNEQFF. The part of the CDR3 DNA that was read is TGCAGTTCAGGTCGGGACAGGGGATACAATGAG.